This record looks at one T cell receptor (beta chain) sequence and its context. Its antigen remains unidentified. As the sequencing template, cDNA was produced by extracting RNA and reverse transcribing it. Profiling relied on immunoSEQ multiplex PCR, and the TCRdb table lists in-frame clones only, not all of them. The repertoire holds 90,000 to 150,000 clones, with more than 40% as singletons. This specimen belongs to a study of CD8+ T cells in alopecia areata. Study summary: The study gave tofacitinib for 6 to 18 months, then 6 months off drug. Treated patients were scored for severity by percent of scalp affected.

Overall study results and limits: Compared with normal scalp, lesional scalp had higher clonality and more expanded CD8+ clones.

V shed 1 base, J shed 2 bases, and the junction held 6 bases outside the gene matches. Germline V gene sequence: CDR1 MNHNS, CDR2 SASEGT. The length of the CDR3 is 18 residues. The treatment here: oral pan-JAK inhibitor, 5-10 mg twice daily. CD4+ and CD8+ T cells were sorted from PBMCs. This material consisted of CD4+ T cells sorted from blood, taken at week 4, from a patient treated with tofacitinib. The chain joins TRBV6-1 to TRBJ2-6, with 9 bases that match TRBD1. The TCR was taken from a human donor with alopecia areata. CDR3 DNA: TGTGCCAGCAGTGAAGTGGACAGGGGTAGGACTGGGGCCAACGTCCTGACTTTC. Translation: CASSEVDRGRTGANVLTF.